This TCR beta chain was captured in a study of T cell repertoires in cytomegalovirus infection. Points from the study as a whole: Predominance within the ex vivo response was attributable to HLA-C-restricted CMV-specific TCR beta clonotypes. Individuals carrying CMV plus the relevant HLA were identified by cumulative frequency of public TCR beta families.

With regard to this clonotype: Its antigen remains unidentified.

V lost 5 bases and J 1 base, leaving 11 bases between the germline ends. CDR3 length: 14 amino acids. Germline CDR1 reads LGHDT; CDR2 reads YNNKEL (reference sequence). MiXCR was run by TCRdb on the reads, yielding one entry per CDR3 protein. The sample holds 200,000 or so distinct CDR3 sequences, under 25% seen once. The sequencing sample was made of PBMCs. The clonotype was recovered from a human donor in good health (CMV status not recorded). Some clones in this sample may be carry-over from other donors' samples. V usage is TRBV3-1 and J usage is TRBJ1-1; D is ambiguous. The CDR3 DNA sequence: TGTGCCAGCAGCAACCCGGACGGGAACACTGAAGCTTTCTTT. Translating it yields CASSNPDGNTEAFF.